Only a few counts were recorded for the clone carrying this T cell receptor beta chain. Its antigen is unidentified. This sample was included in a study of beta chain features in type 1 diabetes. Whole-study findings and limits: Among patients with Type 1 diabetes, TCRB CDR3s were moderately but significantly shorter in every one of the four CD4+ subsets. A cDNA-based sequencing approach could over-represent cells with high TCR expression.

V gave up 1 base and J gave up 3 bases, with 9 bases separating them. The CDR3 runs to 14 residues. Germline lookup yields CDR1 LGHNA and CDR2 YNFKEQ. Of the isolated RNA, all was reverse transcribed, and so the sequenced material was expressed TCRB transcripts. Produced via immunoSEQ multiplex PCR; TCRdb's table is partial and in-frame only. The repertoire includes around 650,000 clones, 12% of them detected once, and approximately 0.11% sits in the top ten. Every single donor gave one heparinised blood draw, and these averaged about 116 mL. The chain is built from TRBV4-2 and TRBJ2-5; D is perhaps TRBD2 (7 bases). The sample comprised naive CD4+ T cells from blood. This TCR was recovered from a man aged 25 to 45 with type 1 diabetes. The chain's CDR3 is CASSQGGGEETQYF. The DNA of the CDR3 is TGTGCCAGCAGCCAAGGGGGGGGCGAAGAGACCCAGTACTTC.